The TCR beta chain under discussion was sequenced for a study of cytomegalovirus exposure and HLA in healthy donors. About the study: In a later analysis, the 130 or so validation repertoires were reported to have used the same platform as the approximately 670 first-cohort repertoires.

Study outcomes and limitations: Cytomegalovirus association was listed for about 180 TCR beta chains. It was reported that the classifier diagnosed cytomegalovirus status with high specificity and sensitivity in both the original and validation cohorts.

Sequencing used immunoSEQ multiplex PCR; TCRdb keeps in-frame clones, though not all of them. The sample contains about 130,000 clones, roughly nine tenths of which appear only once. CDR3 size: 15 residues. V was clipped by 4 bases and J by 9 bases, with 16 bases between them. CDR1 and CDR2 (germline): SGHTA, FQGTGA. The donors were part of the validation cohort, which consisted of over a hundred subjects and was separate from the first cohort of 670 or so subjects. The sample holds a few counts of this clone. Its matching antigen is unknown. V and J are TRBV7-3 and TRBJ1-6, with D unresolved. The sequence came from a woman in her late teens or twenties in good health and CMV-seronegative. The specimen was PBMCs. Here the CDR3 DNA reads TGTGCCAGCAGCTCCGCAGGCCGTATGGGTTCACCCCTCCACTTT. Amino acid sequence: CASSSAGRMGSPLHF.